The 10 T cell receptor beta chains given below trace back to one sample, sequenced in a study of OX40 agonist ivuxolimab in advanced cancers. Method: immunoSEQ multiplex PCR; TCRdb's copy keeps in-frame clones and lacks some. The profile shows 15,000 or so clones, 80% to 90% of them singletons. The sample consisted of CD4+ or CD8+ T cells sorted from blood, taken in a trial of the OX40 agonist ivuxolimab. All receptors derive from an adult with an advanced solid tumor such as melanoma, head and neck, liver or kidney cancer.

The chain combines TRBV12-5 with TRBJ1-4; D perhaps matches TRBD1 (5 bases). The CDR3 is 16 amino acids. The ends were cut back, 0 bases at V and 2 bases at J, with 10 bases in the middle. CDR1 LGHNT and CDR2 FRNRAP come from the germline V gene. The CDR3 loop is CASGLVLGGTNEKLFF. The CDR3 DNA sequence: TGTGCTAGTGGTTTGGTACTGGGGGGGACTAATGAAAAACTGTTTTTT.

The V gene is TRBV15, the J gene TRBJ1-5, with TRBD1 matching 9 bases. Looked up from germline, CDR1 is LNHNV and CDR2 is YYDKDF (reference sequence). V shed 5 bases, J shed 7 bases, and the junction held 3 bases outside the gene matches. CDR3 length: 13 amino acids. The chain's CDR3 is CATSADRGQPQHF. The DNA of the CDR3 is TGTGCCACCAGCGCCGACAGGGGGCAGCCCCAGCATTTT.

The chain carries TRBV5-6 and TRBJ2-7, with no clear D. Trimming pared 5 bases from V and 3 bases from J, leaving 15 bases between. The CDR3 runs to 14 residues. Per germline, CDR1 SGHDT and CDR2 YYEEEE. The CDR3 protein is CASSPGLGNYEQYF. CDR3 in DNA: TGTGCCAGCAGTCCGGGCCTCGGCAACTACGAGCAGTACTTC. Based on the CDR3 plus reference TRBV5-6 and TRBJ2-7, the full variable domain is DAGVTQSPTHLIKTRGQQVTLRCSPKSGHDTVSWYQQALGQGPQFIFQYYEEEERQRGNFPDRFSGHQFPNYSSELNVNALLLGDSALYLCASSPGLGNYEQYFGPGTRLTVT.

The genes are TRBV28 and TRBJ2-7; 10 positions agree with TRBD2. Germline assignment: CDR1 MDHEN and CDR2 SYDVKM. Unmatched junction bases numbered 9, after V lost 5 bases and J lost 2 bases. This CDR3 comprises 16 residues. The chain's CDR3 is CASSRPSGRAPYEQYF. The CDR3 DNA reads TGTGCCAGCAGTCGGCCGAGCGGGAGGGCCCCCTACGAGCAGTACTTC. The whole variable domain, filled in from reference TRBV28 and TRBJ2-7, reads DVKVTQSSRYLVKRTGEKVFLECVQDMDHENMFWYRQDPGLGLRLIYFSYDVKMKEKGDIPEGYSVSREKKERFSLILESASTNQTSMYLCASSRPSGRAPYEQYFGPGTRLTVT.

CDR3 amino acids: CASSQDSQNTGELFF. DNA for the CDR3: TGCGCCAGCAGCCAAGATTCCCAGAACACCGGGGAGCTGTTTTTT. The chain couples TRBV4-3 to TRBJ2-2; D call uncertain. The V and J ends lost 0 bases and 1 base respectively, with 6 bases between them. This CDR3 spans 15 amino acids. Germline CDR1 and CDR2: LGHNA and YSLEER.

The rearrangement links TRBV10-1 to TRBJ1-5, with D maybe TRBD1 (6 bases). Germline V lookup: CDR1 WNHNN, CDR2 SYGVQD (reference sequence). The CDR3 is made up of 15 amino acids. The V gene lost 1 base and the J gene lost 3 bases, with 10 bases spanning the gap. CDR3 bases: TGCGCCAGCAGTGAGTACAGGGAAATCAATCAGCCCCAGCATTTT. Protein product: CASSEYREINQPQHF.

The chain has TRBV15 and TRBJ1-1; D might be TRBD1 (5 bases). CDR3 length: 15 amino acids. CDR1 is LNHNV and CDR2 is YYDKDF in the germline V gene (reference sequence). V lost 2 bases, J lost 3 bases, and 13 bases lay in between. CDR3 sequence reads: CATSRSRESYTEAFF. CDR3 nucleotide sequence: TGTGCCACCAGCAGATCCAGGGAGTCCTACACTGAAGCTTTCTTT.

The V call is TRBV7-9, the J call TRBJ1-2, with 7 bases that match TRBD1. This CDR3 has 15 residues. V trimming: 5 bases; J trimming: 4 bases; junction bases outside the gene matches: 10. Per germline, CDR1 SEHNR and CDR2 FQNEAQ (reference sequence). In nucleotides, the CDR3 is TGTGCCAGCAGCACGGGACAGCCTGTCCCCTATGGCTACACCTTC. Translated: CASSTGQPVPYGYTF.

The count of this clone is one. The chain employs TRBV6-5 and TRBJ2-7, with 7 bases aligning to TRBD2. CDR1 MNHEY and CDR2 SVGAGI come from the germline V gene. With V trimmed by 5 bases and J by 3 bases, 7 bases remained unmatched. There are 14 residues in the CDR3. The CDR3 nucleotides are TGTGCCAGCAGTCAGACTAGCATGGGCTACGAGCAGTACTTC. It encodes CASSQTSMGYEQYF.

The chain links TRBV9 to TRBJ2-5; 10 bases map to TRBD1. CDR1 and CDR2 (germline): SGDLS, YYNGEE. Trimming at V came to 2 bases and at J to 3 bases, leaving 1 base not matched to a gene. The CDR3 is 14 amino acids. The CDR3 coding sequence is TGTGCCAGCAGCGTGACAGGGGGCGAAGAGACCCAGTACTTC. This codes for CASSVTGGEETQYF. The full variable domain, its missing parts supplied by reference TRBV9 and TRBJ2-5, is DSGVTQTPKHLITATGQRVTLRCSPRSGDLSVYWYQQSLDQGLQFLIQYYNGEERAKGNILERFSAQQFPDLHSELNLSSLELGDSALYFCASSVTGGEETQYFGPGTRLLVL.